The 23 T cell receptor beta chains presented below share a single source sample, sequenced in a study of cytomegalovirus exposure and HLA in healthy donors (dated by TCRdb to 2016 to 2017). The method was the immunoSEQ multiplex PCR assay. For the multiplex PCR, a mixture combining 60 forward primers for TCR Vbeta segments and 13 reverse primers for TCR Jbeta segments was used. As stored in TCRdb, this immuneACCESS dataset retains in-frame rearrangements with V and J assigned. A fraction of the clones does not appear; measured against another copy, unresolved V genes explain less than half of the discrepancy, and the remainder lacks a known reason. The sample yields 130,000 to 150,000 clones; 79% were counted once. The ten largest clones take up roughly 6.7% of the sample. The sequenced material came from PBMCs. Receptors originate from a woman in her thirties or forties in good health and CMV-seropositive.

V usage is TRBV2 and J usage is TRBJ1-6, with D unclear. The CDR3 has 15 amino acids. Germline V lookup: CDR1 SNHLY, CDR2 FYNNEI. V dropped 4 bases and J dropped 5 bases, with 12 bases sitting between them. The CDR3 DNA reads TGTGCCAGCAGTGTTTTAACAGCTCATAATTCACCCCTCCACTTT. Amino acids: CASSVLTAHNSPLHF.

This clone was counted only a few times. The V and J genes are TRBV5-4 and TRBJ1-1; TRBD1 might be the D (6 bases). The V gene lost 4 bases and the J gene lost 1 base, with 20 bases spanning the gap. There are 17 residues in the CDR3. CDR1 and CDR2 (germline): SGHNT, YYREEE (reference sequence). CDR3 DNA sequence: TGTGCCAGCAGCCAACCATGGGGGGGGACACAGAACACTGAAGCTTTCTTT. Amino acid sequence: CASSQPWGGTQNTEAFF.

V gene TRBV2 combines with J gene TRBJ2-3; no firm D call. V was shortened by 6 bases and J by 6 bases, with 10 bases between the two germline ends. Germline CDR1 is SNHLY and CDR2 is FYNNEI. CDR3 length: 12 amino acids. In DNA form, the CDR3 reads TGTGCCAGCAGGAAGCCCCCGGATACGCAGTATTTT. Its translation: CASRKPPDTQYF.

The V and J genes are TRBV5-1 and TRBJ1-4, with TRBD1 as a possible D gene (5 bases). The ends were cut back, 5 bases at V and 5 bases at J, with 16 bases in the middle. The CDR3 is made up of 15 amino acids. CDR1 SGHRS and CDR2 YFSETQ come from the germline V gene. CDR3 nucleotides: TGCGCCAGCAGGGATTCTGGAGACAGAAATGAAAAACTGTTTTTT. This encodes CASRDSGDRNEKLFF.

There are a few counts of this clone. The V call is TRBV9, the J call TRBJ2-1, with D possibly TRBD2 on 6 matching bases. V was shortened by 3 bases and J by 4 bases, with 11 bases between the two germline ends. CDR1 SGDLS and CDR2 YYNGEE come from the germline V gene. The CDR3 has 14 amino acids. The CDR3 loop is CASSDREKYNEQFF. The CDR3 DNA follows: TGTGCCAGCAGCGACCGGGAGAAATACAATGAGCAGTTCTTC.

This chain connects TRBV6-1 to TRBJ2-3; a weak D match, TRBD1 (5 bases). The CDR3 totals 15 residues. The germline V gene encodes CDR1 MNHNS and CDR2 SASEGT. The V end was cut by 3 bases, the J end by 2 bases, with 12 bases between. For the CDR3, the DNA is TGTGCCAGCAGTGATTCACGACAGCACACAGATACGCAGTATTTT. It is translated as CASSDSRQHTDTQYF.

This sequence joins TRBV11-2 and TRBJ2-5; a weak D match, TRBD1 (5 bases). The CDR3 runs to 16 residues. V was shortened by 2 bases and J by 0 bases, with 13 bases between the two germline ends. Germline values: CDR1 SGHAT, CDR2 FQNNGV. DNA of the CDR3: TGTGCCAGCAGCTTAAAAGCAGGGTCGTACCAAGAGACCCAGTACTTC. Protein: CASSLKAGSYQETQYF.

V is TRBV30 and J is TRBJ1-1, with 8 bases fitting TRBD1. Germline V CDR1 and CDR2: GTSNPN, SVGIG (reference sequence). This CDR3 contains 13 residues. The V segment lost 8 bases and the J segment 11 bases; nucleotides outside the gene matches: 16. Here the CDR3 DNA reads TGTGCCACAAGGACAGGGCGAGAACTCGGGGCTTTCTTT. Its protein product is CATRTGRELGAFF. The whole variable domain, remainder taken from reference TRBV30 and TRBJ1-1, is SQTIHQWPATLVQPVGSPLSLECTVEGTSNPNLYWYRQAAGRGLQLLFYSVGIGQISSEVPQNLSASRPQDRQFILSSKKLLLSDSGFYLCATRTGRELGAFFGQGTRLTVV.

This clone has a single count. The junction does not match germline at one end; this may be a read error. V and J are TRBV4-1 and TRBJ2-7; tentatively, D is TRBD1 (5 bases). The CDR3 runs 13 residues. CDR1 and CDR2 (germline): MGHRA, YSYEKL. CDR3 loop: CASSHPNDRHPAF. CDR3 coding DNA: TGCGCCAGCAGCCACCCCAACGACAGACATCCAGCATTC.

The V and J genes are TRBV9 and TRBJ2-3, with TRBD2 matching 8 bases. Germline lookup yields CDR1 SGDLS and CDR2 YYNGEE. The V and J ends lost 0 bases and 2 bases, in that order; junction bases with no gene match: 5. This CDR3 contains 16 residues. The CDR3 protein is CASSVDGGGTTDTQYF. CDR3 coding DNA: TGTGCCAGCAGCGTAGATGGCGGGGGGACCACAGATACGCAGTATTTT. The full variable domain, completed using reference TRBV9 and TRBJ2-3, is DSGVTQTPKHLITATGQRVTLRCSPRSGDLSVYWYQQSLDQGLQFLIQYYNGEERAKGNILERFSAQQFPDLHSELNLSSLELGDSALYFCASSVDGGGTTDTQYFGPGTRLTVL.

The CDR3 DNA reads as TGTGCCAGCAGCTACAGCGGGGGGGCTATCTACAATGAGCAGTTCTTC. Translation: CASSYSGGAIYNEQFF. V usage is TRBV7-6 and J usage is TRBJ2-1; the match to TRBD2 covers 10 bases. Germline assignment: CDR1 SGHVS and CDR2 FNYEAQ. The CDR3 length is 16 residues. V trimming: 4 bases; J trimming: 3 bases; junction bases outside the gene matches: 6.

In this sample, this clone turned up a few times. J is TRBJ1-6 and V is TRBV28; weak D call: TRBD1 (6 bases). The CDR3 has 16 amino acids. Germline V gene data show CDR1 as MDHEN and CDR2 as SYDVKM. Trimming took 6 bases from V and 9 from J, leaving 21 bases between them. CDR3 protein: CASRIGGAERSSPLHF. CDR3 DNA sequence: TGTGCCAGCAGAATAGGGGGGGCAGAACGAAGTTCACCCCTCCACTTT.

The chain has TRBV19 and TRBJ1-4; D unresolved. There are 13 residues in the CDR3. Trimming shortened V by 7 bases and J by 4 bases, and 10 bases separated the two germline ends. CDR1 LNHDA and CDR2 SQIVND come from the germline V gene (reference sequence). Written as DNA, the CDR3 is TGTGCCAGTAATCAGCGAAATAATGAAAAACTGTTTTTT. It specifies CASNQRNNEKLFF.

The chain has TRBV12-5 and TRBJ2-1; D is possibly TRBD2 (6 bases). Per the germline V gene, CDR1 is LGHNT and CDR2 is FRNRAP. The CDR3 covers 11 residues. The V and J ends lost 10 bases and 10 bases respectively, with 14 bases between them. The DNA of the CDR3 is TGTGCTACGGGGCGGGGCTACGAGCAGTTCTTC. Translated, it gives CATGRGYEQFF.

The chain combines TRBV6-6 with TRBJ1-5; D call uncertain. This CDR3 region has 15 residues. The V gene lost 2 bases and the J gene lost 4 bases, with 12 bases spanning the gap. CDR1 and CDR2 from the germline V gene are MNHNY and SVGAGI (reference sequence). Here the CDR3 reads CASSYDQRRNQPQHF. The CDR3 coding sequence is TGTGCCAGCAGTTACGACCAGCGGCGGAATCAGCCCCAGCATTTT.

This chain links TRBV5-1 with TRBJ2-3; 8 bases agree with TRBD2. Germline V CDR1 and CDR2: SGHRS, YFSETQ. J lost 4 bases, V lost 7 bases, and 8 bases had no gene match. The length of the CDR3 is 14 residues. This CDR3 reads CASFHGGASDTQYF. CDR3 sequence (DNA): TGCGCCAGCTTCCACGGGGGGGCCTCAGATACGCAGTATTTT.

The CDR3 loop reads CASSLRQERGSPLHF. The CDR3 DNA sequence: TGCGCCAGCAGCCTAAGACAGGAAAGGGGTTCACCCCTCCACTTT. The chain recombines TRBV5-1 with TRBJ1-6, with D possibly being TRBD1 (6 bases). The germline V gene encodes CDR1 SGHRS and CDR2 YFSETQ. Between the trimmed V and J ends, which lost 4 bases and 9 bases, there was a span of 17 bases. The CDR3 totals 15 residues.

The rearrangement links TRBV28 to TRBJ2-3; D might be TRBD2 (5 bases). Germline V gene lookup returns CDR1 MDHEN and CDR2 SYDVKM. This CDR3 spans 13 amino acids. Trimming removed 7 bases at V and 2 bases at J, with 10 bases between. CDR3 region: CASTSQSTDTQYF. The CDR3 coding sequence is TGTGCCAGCACTAGCCAATCCACAGATACGCAGTATTTT.

V is TRBV4-1 and J is TRBJ2-1, with a possible D match to TRBD2 (6 bases). This CDR3 contains 15 residues. Germline V gene data show CDR1 as MGHRA and CDR2 as YSYEKL. The V end lost 4 bases, the J end lost 2 bases, and 12 bases lay between the germline ends. The CDR3 reads CASSRGWGAYNEQFF. CDR3 sequence (DNA): TGCGCCAGCAGCCGAGGCTGGGGGGCCTACAATGAGCAGTTCTTC.

V gene TRBV15 combines with J gene TRBJ2-7; 10 nucleotides line up with TRBD2. CDR3 length: 15 amino acids. Germline V lookup: CDR1 LNHNV, CDR2 YYDKDF (reference sequence). With V trimmed by 4 bases and J by 3 bases, 6 bases remained unmatched. CDR3 coding DNA: TGTGCCACCAGCAAGGAGCGGGGGGGAATCTACGAGCAGTACTTC. Translated, it gives CATSKERGGIYEQYF.

The gene calls are TRBV6-1 and TRBJ1-2, with no clear D. Germline V gene lookup returns CDR1 MNHNS and CDR2 SASEGT. V was clipped by 5 bases and J by 2 bases, with 15 bases between them. The length of the CDR3 is 15 residues. CDR3 sequence (DNA): TGTGCCAGCAGTTCCCCGCTGGACTTAAACTATGGCTACACCTTC. Translating it yields CASSSPLDLNYGYTF.

J is TRBJ2-1 and V is TRBV23-1; a weak D match, TRBD2 (5 bases). TRBV23-1 is known as an ORF, though its function is uncertain. This CDR3 region has 16 residues. V was shortened by 2 bases and J by 0 bases, with 11 bases between the two germline ends. The CDR3, as DNA: TGCGCCAGCAGTCAAGAGGGCCCGAGCTCCTACAATGAGCAGTTCTTC. It is translated as CASSQEGPSSYNEQFF.

V gene TRBV4-2 combines with J gene TRBJ2-7; D possibly corresponds to TRBD1 (6 bases). The germline V gene has CDR1 LGHNA and CDR2 YNFKEQ. CDR3 length equals 13 residues. V was cut by 0 bases and J by 6 bases, with 9 bases left in between. The CDR3 loop reads CASSQDRGSEQYF. The DNA of the CDR3 is TGTGCCAGCAGCCAAGACAGGGGCTCCGAGCAGTACTTC.